Given below is one T cell receptor (beta chain) in context. Its antigen remains unidentified. This sample was taken from a study of cytomegalovirus exposure and HLA in healthy donors. Study-wide results and limits: The study dropped some indistinguishable V segments, TRBV6-2 and TRBV6-3 among them. When a later analysis compared HLA-associated TCR beta chains with equally common others, the HLA-associated chains turned out to be more clonally expanded and to have lower generation probabilities.

Donors were ostensibly healthy at sampling, although undocumented immune exposures were probable. The PCR made use of 60 Vbeta and 13 Jbeta primers. TCRdb's table, derived via immunoSEQ multiplex PCR, lists solely in-frame clones and lacks some. The data contain fewer than 150,000 clones, 65% to 85% of them singletons. CDR1 MNHEY and CDR2 SMNVEV come from the germline V gene (reference sequence). The CDR3 runs to 16 residues. V gave up 1 base and J gave up 1 base, with 12 bases separating them. This receptor was obtained from a man aged 45 to 65 in good health and CMV-seronegative. The sample taken for sequencing was PBMCs. This chain links TRBV27 with TRBJ2-3, with D maybe TRBD1 (5 bases). CDR3 in amino acids: CASSLWSRVGTDTQYF. The CDR3 DNA follows: TGTGCCAGCAGTTTATGGTCCAGGGTCGGCACAGATACGCAGTATTTT.